In its sample, the clone carrying this T cell receptor (beta chain) was seen many times. CDR3 regions were amplified by Arm-PCR using iRepertoire HTBI primers to build TCR beta libraries. TCRdb ran MiXCR on the multiplex PCR reads and lists one entry per CDR3 protein. The table includes 310,000 or so distinct CDR3 sequences, about 20% detected once. The source of the sample is a study of regulatory T cells in long-lasting Graves disease. Time point: persistent/refractory GD, antithyroid drugs over 5 years with positive TRAb. RNA extracted from PBMCs served as the sequencing template. Germline-derived CDR1 and CDR2 are SGHRS and YFSETQ. CDR3 size: 17 residues. With V trimmed by 4 bases and J by 4 bases, 10 bases remained unmatched.

V gene TRBV5-1 combines with J gene TRBJ2-2; TRBD2 agrees at 10 bases. The starting material was peripheral blood mononuclear cells (PBMCs), obtained when the disease was refractory, from a patient treated with antithyroid drugs. The receptor comes from a female donor with Graves disease. CDR3 coding DNA: TGCGCCAGCAGCATCCGAATAGCGGGGGGACGCACCGGGGAGCTGTTTTTT. Its protein product is CASSIRIAGGRTGELFF.